One and the same sample provided the 20 T cell receptor beta chains below, sequenced in a study of long-term antiretroviral therapy in people with HIV (dated by TCRdb to 2021 to 2024). Sequencing of the TRB variable region was done with the immunoSEQ hsTCRB v3.0 assay at survey level resolution. TCRdb stores this immuneACCESS table with in-frame sequences only. Part of the clones is absent; in the studies checked, under half of the shortfall reflects unresolved V genes, and no reason is known for the rest. The sample has approximately 24,000 clones on record, about four fifths of them singletons. In total, the top ten clones hold roughly 15% of the sample. Sequencing was performed on unsorted PBMCs, taken at the start of antiretroviral therapy, before treatment. Every receptor here comes from a woman in her late teens or twenties with HIV.

The chain employs TRBV6-5 and TRBJ1-2; 11 bases match TRBD1. The CDR3 covers 14 residues. Germline-derived CDR1 and CDR2 are MNHEY and SVGAGI. With V trimmed by 8 bases and J by 4 bases, 6 bases remained unmatched. CDR3 sequence reads: CASVGQGAGYGYTF. The DNA for the CDR3 is TGTGCCAGCGTTGGACAGGGGGCGGGCTATGGCTACACCTTC.

V is TRBV4-3 and J is TRBJ1-4, with D tentatively TRBD1 (6 bases). CDR1 is LGHNA, CDR2 YSLEER, per germline. The CDR3 length is 18 residues. Trimming stripped 0 bases from V and 0 bases from J, with 14 bases between. In nucleotides, the CDR3 is TGCGCCAGCAGCCAAGATGTGCGGGGGGCGGCAACTAATGAAAAACTGTTTTTT. Amino acids: CASSQDVRGAATNEKLFF.

This clone appeared a few times. The chain carries TRBV19 and TRBJ1-2, with a possible D match to TRBD1 (6 bases). CDR1 is LNHDA and CDR2 is SQIVND in the germline V gene (reference sequence). The CDR3 extends over 14 amino acids. Trimming stripped 2 bases from V and 3 bases from J, with 10 bases between. This CDR3 reads CASSIPGEDYGYTF. CDR3 DNA sequence: TGTGCCAGTAGTATACCAGGGGAAGACTATGGCTACACCTTC.

The chain has TRBV6-6 and TRBJ2-7; TRBD2 is a possible D gene (5 bases). Trimming stripped 0 bases from V and 5 bases from J, with 8 bases between. There are 13 residues in the CDR3. The germline gives CDR1 MNHNY, CDR2 SVGAGI (reference sequence). Here the CDR3 DNA reads TGTGCCAGCAGTTACTCTTTCGGGAACGAGCAGTACTTC. It encodes CASSYSFGNEQYF.

The chain carries TRBV19 and TRBJ1-5; D is perhaps TRBD1 (5 bases). The CDR3 extends over 14 amino acids. Trimming took off 8 bases at V and 4 bases at J, with 15 bases between the two ends. Germline CDR1 reads LNHDA; CDR2 reads SQIVND (reference sequence). The CDR3 region is CASAVRDYNQPQHF. The CDR3 region has the DNA TGTGCCAGTGCTGTCCGGGACTATAATCAGCCCCAGCATTTT.

This clone was seen a single time. The chain joins TRBV6-6 to TRBJ1-5, with a possible D match to TRBD1 (5 bases). Germline V CDR1 and CDR2: MNHNY, SVGAGI (reference sequence). The CDR3 extends over 15 amino acids. The V gene lost 6 bases and the J gene lost 0 bases, with 12 bases spanning the gap. CDR3 protein: CASRRDSLSNQPQHF. CDR3 sequence (DNA): TGTGCCAGCAGGCGGGACTCACTTAGCAATCAGCCCCAGCATTTT.

The rearrangement joins TRBV4-1 to TRBJ2-7; D gene ambiguous. The CDR3 has 14 amino acids. V dropped 1 base and J dropped 2 bases, with 9 bases sitting between them. Germline CDR1 is MGHRA and CDR2 is YSYEKL. In DNA form, the CDR3 reads TGCGCCAGCAGCCAAGGGGCACAAACCTACGAGCAGTACTTC. Its translation: CASSQGAQTYEQYF.

Points on this clone: Other DNA sequences of this sample code for an identical CDR3. The CDR3 protein is CASSPQGGRGEKLFF. The CDR3, as DNA: TGTGCCAGCAGTCCACAGGGAGGGCGCGGAGAAAAACTGTTTTTT. The chain employs TRBV2 and TRBJ1-4; possible D gene TRBD1, 6 bases. The V gene's germline CDR1 is SNHLY and CDR2 FYNNEI. Trimming cost V 5 bases and J 8 bases, with 18 bases left between them. CDR3 length equals 15 residues.

This clone was seen a handful of times. The V call is TRBV14, the J call TRBJ2-1; D perhaps matches TRBD2 (5 bases). This CDR3 is built from 14 residues. Per the germline V gene, CDR1 is SGHDN and CDR2 is FVKESK. Between the trimmed V and J ends, which lost 3 bases and 9 bases, there was a span of 15 bases. In DNA, the CDR3 is TGTGCCAGCAGCCAGGTTCCTGATAGCGCTGAGCAGTTCTTC. Amino acid sequence: CASSQVPDSAEQFF.

The chain links TRBV18 to TRBJ2-7; 7 bases align to TRBD1. V was clipped by 3 bases and J by 8 bases; unmatched bases: 16. This CDR3 spans 16 amino acids. Germline V gene sequence: CDR1 KGHSH, CDR2 LQKENI. The CDR3 bases are TGTGCCAGCTCACCGGTGACCGGGACAGAGACCCCCCAGCAGTACTTC. This gives the protein CASSPVTGTETPQQYF. Full variable domain (outside the CDR3, taken from reference TRBV18 and TRBJ2-7): NAGVMQNPRHLVRRRGQEARLRCSPMKGHSHVYWYRQLPEEGLKFMVYLQKENIIDESGMPKERFSAEFPKEGPSILRIQQVVRGDSAAYFCASSPVTGTETPQQYFGPGTRLTVT.

The count of this clone is one. The rearrangement links TRBV5-1 to TRBJ2-2; tentatively, D is TRBD2 (6 bases). The germline V gene has CDR1 SGHRS and CDR2 YFSETQ. Deletions cut 5 bases from V and 2 bases from J, with 13 bases between. CDR3 size: 15 residues. CDR3 loop: CASSARGANTGELFF. CDR3 sequence (DNA): TGCGCCAGCAGTGCGCGGGGAGCCAACACCGGGGAGCTGTTTTTT.

The gene calls are TRBV10-3 and TRBJ2-5; D unresolved. The CDR3 has 14 residues. Trimming took 0 bases from V and 2 from J, leaving 7 bases between them. Germline CDR1 is ENHRY and CDR2 is SYGVKD. This CDR3 is CAISESGRQETQYF. The DNA for the CDR3 is TGTGCCATCAGTGAGTCAGGGCGTCAAGAGACCCAGTACTTC.

The chain employs TRBV5-6 and TRBJ2-4; D remains unclear. The germline CDR1 and CDR2 sequences are SGHDT and YYEEEE. CDR3 length: 13 residues. The germline V and J ends were trimmed by 5 bases and 7 bases, with 13 bases remaining between them. The DNA for the CDR3 is TGTGCCAGCAGTGGCATTGACGGGAACATTCAGTACTTC. Translated: CASSGIDGNIQYF.

The table lists this clone with a few counts. The genes are TRBV7-9 and TRBJ2-7; D not certain. The germline V and J ends were trimmed by 4 bases and 6 bases, with 10 bases remaining between them. The CDR3 has 12 amino acids. In germline, CDR1 is SEHNR, CDR2 FQNEAQ (reference sequence). The CDR3 spells CASSSTFPEQYF. The CDR3, as DNA: TGTGCCAGCAGCTCGACCTTTCCCGAGCAGTACTTC.

The chain has TRBV2 and TRBJ1-2; 7 bases fit TRBD1. In germline, CDR1 is SNHLY, CDR2 FYNNEI. The CDR3 spans 15 residues. V dropped 6 bases and J dropped 10; count of bases not matched to a gene: 17. CDR3 DNA: TGTGCCAGCAGGGGGGACAGACTCCGTTCTTTTAACTACACCTTC. Its protein is CASRGDRLRSFNYTF.

This sequence joins TRBV28 and TRBJ1-2, with D possibly matching TRBD1 (5 bases). Per the germline V gene, CDR1 is MDHEN and CDR2 is SYDVKM. The CDR3 totals 17 residues. Trimming removed 3 bases at V and 4 bases at J, with 21 bases between. The CDR3 sequence is CASSFLAGGLAVYGYTF. CDR3 nucleotides: TGTGCCAGCAGTTTTCTCGCGGGGGGACTCGCGGTCTATGGCTACACCTTC.

The chain recombines TRBV9 with TRBJ2-5, with D possibly matching TRBD1 (9 bases). The CDR3 spans 16 residues. V gave up 3 bases and J gave up 5 bases, with 20 bases separating them. The germline V gene has CDR1 SGDLS and CDR2 YYNGEE. The CDR3 DNA follows: TGTGCCAGCAGCGCCGGGAGGGGACAGGGAAGGGAGACCCAGTACTTC. This translates into CASSAGRGQGRETQYF.

The CDR3 is CASSLDQETQYF. CDR3 in DNA: TGCGCCAGCAGCTTGGACCAAGAGACCCAGTACTTC. J is TRBJ2-5 and V is TRBV5-1, with D unresolved. Germline V gives CDR1 SGHRS, CDR2 YFSETQ. The germline V and J ends were trimmed by 0 bases and 0 bases, with 0 bases remaining between them. This CDR3 spans 12 amino acids.

This clone was seen only once. The chain recombines TRBV7-9 with TRBJ1-3, with D possibly matching TRBD1 (5 bases). V gave up 5 bases and J gave up 7 bases, with 12 bases separating them. There are 13 residues in the CDR3. Looked up from germline, CDR1 is SEHNR and CDR2 is FQNEAQ (reference sequence). The CDR3: CASSQTERNTIYF. The DNA for the CDR3 is TGTGCCAGCAGCCAGACAGAAAGGAACACCATATATTTT.

The rearrangement links TRBV9 to TRBJ2-7, with D possibly being TRBD1 or TRBD2 (5 bases each). The germline CDR1 and CDR2 sequences are SGDLS and YYNGEE. The CDR3 is 16 residues long. Trimming removed 5 bases from V and 0 bases from J, with 18 bases in between. CDR3 in amino acids: CASSAPEGRDSYEQYF. CDR3 DNA: TGTGCCAGCAGTGCCCCCGAGGGGCGCGACTCCTACGAGCAGTACTTC. Filled out from reference TRBV9 and TRBJ2-7, the complete variable domain reads DSGVTQTPKHLITATGQRVTLRCSPRSGDLSVYWYQQSLDQGLQFLIQYYNGEERAKGNILERFSAQQFPDLHSELNLSSLELGDSALYFCASSAPEGRDSYEQYFGPGTRLTVT.